This T cell receptor beta chain was documented in a study of read filtering for tumor transcriptome and immune sequencing. About the study: IR-seq gave about 3.5 to 10.27 million TCR reads per sample; RNA-seq gave about 75 to 1,300.

This library used roughly 400 ng RNA and molecular barcoded adaptors spanning alpha/delta and beta/gamma chains. Each CDR3 protein gets one entry after TCRdb re-called the reads with MiXCR. Of about 23,000 distinct CDR3 sequences in the sample, roughly 15% were seen once. Ten or more counts support this clonotype. V trimming: 6 bases; J trimming: 1 base; junction bases outside the gene matches: 7. The length of the CDR3 is 15 residues. In germline, CDR1 is SQVTM, CDR2 ANQGSEA. The source material was a population of CD138-negative cells sorted from bone marrow. This sequence joins TRBV29-1 and TRBJ2-2, with 8 positions matching TRBD1. The clonotype was recovered from a donor aged 40 or older with multiple myeloma. The CDR3 DNA sequence: TGCAGCGTCGGCTTTGGGACAGGGAACACCGGGGAGCTGTTTTTT. The encoded protein is CSVGFGTGNTGELFF.